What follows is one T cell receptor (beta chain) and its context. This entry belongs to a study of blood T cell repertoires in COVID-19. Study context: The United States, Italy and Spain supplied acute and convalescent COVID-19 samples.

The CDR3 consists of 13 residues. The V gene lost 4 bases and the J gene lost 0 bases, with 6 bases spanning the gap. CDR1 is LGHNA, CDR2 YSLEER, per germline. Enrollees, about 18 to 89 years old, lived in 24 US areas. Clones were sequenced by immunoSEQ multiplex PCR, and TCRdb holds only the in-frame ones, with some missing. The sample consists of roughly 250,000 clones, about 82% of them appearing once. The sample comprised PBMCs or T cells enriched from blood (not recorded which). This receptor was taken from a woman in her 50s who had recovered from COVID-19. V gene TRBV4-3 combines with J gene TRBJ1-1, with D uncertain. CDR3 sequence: CASSPLMNTEAFF. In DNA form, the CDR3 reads TGCGCCAGCAGCCCCCTAATGAACACTGAAGCTTTCTTT.